This T cell receptor beta chain was obtained from a study of OX40 agonist ivuxolimab in advanced cancers. J lost 3 bases, V lost 2 bases, and 5 bases had no gene match. CDR1 is SGHTA, CDR2 FQGNSA, per germline. This CDR3 has 15 residues. Some clones are missing from TCRdb's copy, which holds only in-frame ones; the method was immunoSEQ multiplex PCR. The sample contains just under 65,000 clones, 70% to 90% of which appear only once. In its sample, this clone was seen once. The rearrangement uses TRBV7-2 and TRBJ2-3; 7 nucleotides match TRBD1. Specimen: CD4+ or CD8+ T cells sorted from blood, collected in a trial of the OX40 agonist ivuxolimab. This receptor was obtained from an adult with an advanced solid tumor such as melanoma, head and neck, liver or kidney cancer. The CDR3 bases are TGTGCCAGCAGCTTAACGAACAGGGGAACAGATACGCAGTATTTT. Its protein product is CASSLTNRGTDTQYF.